The 26 T cell receptor beta chains below were found in one sample sequenced in a study of response to subunit inactivated influenza vaccine. TCRdb passed the RT-PCR reads through MiXCR, listing each CDR3 protein once. Here the sample spans 300,000 to 350,000 distinct CDR3 sequences, around a fifth being singletons. Specimen: PBMCs from blood, collected about 20 months after vaccination. Receptors originate from a man aged 50-75 years who received an inactivated influenza vaccine.

The V call is TRBV11-2, the J call TRBJ2-5; 7 nucleotides match TRBD1. Germline CDR1 reads SGHAT; CDR2 reads FQNNGV. This CDR3 has 15 amino acids. Trimming at V came to 4 bases and at J to 1 base, leaving 6 bases not matched to a gene. The CDR3 nucleotides are TGTGCCAGCAGCTGGGGACAGACCCTCCAAGAGACCCAGTACTTC. Amino acids: CASSWGQTLQETQYF. The complete variable domain, with remaining parts taken from reference TRBV11-2 and TRBJ2-5, reads EAGVAQSPRYKIIEKRQSVAFWCNPISGHATLYWYQQILGQGPKLLIQFQNNGVVDDSQLPKDRFSAERLKGVDSTLKIQPAKLEDSAVYLCASSWGQTLQETQYFGPGTRLLVL.

This clonotype was seen a handful of times. This chain joins TRBV5-1 and TRBJ1-1; TRBD1 might be the D (6 bases). V lost 6 bases, J lost 5 bases, and 17 bases lay in between. This CDR3 region has 14 residues. The germline gives CDR1 SGHRS, CDR2 YFSETQ. The CDR3 reads CASTQGGPGTEAFF. CDR3 DNA: TGCGCCAGCACCCAAGGGGGGCCCGGGACTGAAGCTTTCTTT.

The rearrangement joins TRBV5-4 to TRBJ1-2; D perhaps matches TRBD1 (5 bases). The V gene lost 0 bases and the J gene lost 5 bases, with 11 bases spanning the gap. The germline gives CDR1 SGHNT, CDR2 YYREEE (reference sequence). This CDR3 region has 14 residues. The CDR3 sequence: CASSLAGDGYGYTF. The CDR3 region has the DNA TGTGCCAGCAGCTTGGCGGGGGATGGGTATGGCTACACCTTC.

In this sample, this clonotype turned up a few times. The rearrangement uses TRBV10-3 and TRBJ2-7, with D tentatively TRBD2 (6 bases). Trimming removed 6 bases at V and 5 bases at J, with 17 bases between. Looked up from germline, CDR1 is ENHRY and CDR2 is SYGVKD. The CDR3 consists of 14 residues. The CDR3 nucleotides are TGTGCCATCAGCACCAGCGGGTCCCGGGACGAGCAGTACTTC. It yields the protein CAISTSGSRDEQYF.

This clonotype came up a few times. The genes are TRBV20-1 and TRBJ2-2; 8 bases agree with TRBD2. The CDR3 covers 15 residues. CDR1 DFQATT and CDR2 SNEGSKA come from the germline V gene (reference sequence). J gave up 6 bases and V 6 bases, and 12 bases lay outside the gene matches. The CDR3 protein is CSATMAGLVPGELFF. DNA of the CDR3: TGCAGTGCAACTATGGCGGGACTAGTGCCCGGGGAGCTGTTTTTT.

The V call is TRBV6-1, the J call TRBJ2-1; no clear D. The ends were cut back, 8 bases at V and 0 bases at J, with 11 bases in the middle. From germline, CDR1 is MNHNS and CDR2 SASEGT. This CDR3 has 14 amino acids. The CDR3 is CASGRVFSYNEQFF. In DNA, the CDR3 is TGTGCCAGCGGCCGGGTCTTCTCCTACAATGAGCAGTTCTTC.

A few counts support this clonotype. V gene TRBV4-3 combines with J gene TRBJ2-7, with D unresolved. This CDR3 has 14 residues. Deletions cut 1 base from V and 2 bases from J, with 9 bases between. The V gene's germline CDR1 is LGHNA and CDR2 YSLEER. The CDR3 protein is CASSQGHGTYEQYF. For the CDR3, the DNA is TGCGCCAGCAGCCAAGGGCACGGTACCTACGAGCAGTACTTC.

The chain carries TRBV5-1 and TRBJ2-3; 10 positions agree with TRBD2. V trimming: 4 bases; J trimming: 4 bases; junction bases outside the gene matches: 9. This CDR3 comprises 16 residues. Germline CDR1 and CDR2: SGHRS and YFSETQ. The CDR3 DNA is TGCGCCAGCAGCCGACGAACTAGCGGGATCGCAGATACGCAGTATTTT. Translating it yields CASSRRTSGIADTQYF.

The rearrangement uses TRBV6-4 and TRBJ2-1; 8 nucleotides align to TRBD2. Losses at the gene ends were 4 bases for V and 7 bases for J; bases not matched to a gene: 6. In germline, CDR1 is MRHNA, CDR2 SNTAGT. This CDR3 spans 14 amino acids. The CDR3 loop is CASSAGGAVNEQFF. The CDR3 DNA is TGTGCCAGCAGTGCGGGGGGGGCCGTGAATGAGCAGTTCTTC.

Only a few counts were recorded for this clonotype. The gene calls are TRBV9 and TRBJ1-1; D is unresolved. The CDR3 has 13 amino acids. Germline V CDR1 and CDR2: SGDLS, YYNGEE. V dropped 3 bases and J dropped 0 bases, with 6 bases sitting between them. The DNA of the CDR3 is TGTGCCAGCAGCGGATACTTGAACACTGAAGCTTTCTTT. This codes for CASSGYLNTEAFF. Combining the CDR3 with reference TRBV9 and TRBJ1-1 gives the whole variable domain DSGVTQTPKHLITATGQRVTLRCSPRSGDLSVYWYQQSLDQGLQFLIQYYNGEERAKGNILERFSAQQFPDLHSELNLSSLELGDSALYFCASSGYLNTEAFFGQGTRLTVV.

This CDR3 reads CASSLDQEEEKLFF. The CDR3 coding sequence is TGTGCCAGCAGTCTGGACCAAGAAGAGGAAAAACTGTTTTTT. The chain recombines TRBV28 with TRBJ1-4; D is ambiguous. V dropped 5 bases and J dropped 8 bases, with 15 bases sitting between them. Germline V lookup: CDR1 MDHEN, CDR2 SYDVKM. The CDR3 contains 14 residues.

This sequence joins TRBV12-3 or TRBV12-4 and TRBJ2-3; TRBD1 matches 7 bases. CDR3 length equals 13 residues. V trimming: 6 bases; J trimming: 6 bases; junction bases outside the gene matches: 6. The CDR3 spells CASRTTGSDTQYF. In DNA, the CDR3 is TGTGCCAGCAGAACGACAGGGTCCGATACGCAGTATTTT.

This clonotype was seen only a few times. The chain is built from TRBV4-2 and TRBJ2-1; D perhaps matches TRBD1 (6 bases). Germline CDR1 LGHNA, CDR2 YNFKEQ. CDR3 size: 16 residues. V was trimmed by 1 base and J by 3 bases, leaving 13 bases between them. CDR3 sequence: CASSQVFDRLYNEQFF. CDR3 nucleotides: TGTGCCAGCAGCCAAGTTTTCGACAGGCTCTACAATGAGCAGTTCTTC.

This clonotype has only a few counts. The chain uses TRBV6-1 and TRBJ2-2; D is possibly TRBD1 (6 bases). This CDR3 spans 16 amino acids. V shed 6 bases and J shed 3 bases, with 17 bases lying between them. CDR1 is MNHNS, CDR2 SASEGT, per germline. The DNA for the CDR3 is TGTGCCAGCAGCCTGAACAGGGTATGGGACACCGGGGAGCTGTTTTTT. Its translation is CASSLNRVWDTGELFF.

The CDR3 nucleotides are TGCAGTGCGATGACCGGGACAGGGGGCTACGAGCAGTACTTC. Its protein product is CSAMTGTGGYEQYF. This rearrangement joins TRBV20-1 to TRBJ2-7, with TRBD1 identical over 11 bases. The CDR3 runs to 14 residues. The V gene's germline CDR1 is DFQATT and CDR2 SNEGSKA (reference sequence). V shed 6 bases, J shed 3 bases, and the junction held 7 bases outside the gene matches.

This rearrangement joins TRBV29-1 to TRBJ2-5; 8 bases line up with TRBD2. CDR1 is SQVTM, CDR2 ANQGSEA, per germline. The junction had 4 bases not matched to a gene; V was cut back by 4 bases and J by 6 bases. CDR3 length equals 12 residues. The CDR3 reads CSVGAGGKTQYF. For the CDR3, the DNA is TGCAGCGTTGGTGCGGGAGGAAAGACCCAGTACTTC.

The rearrangement joins TRBV12-3 or TRBV12-4 to TRBJ1-2, with D unclear. Trimming pared 8 bases from V and 0 bases from J, leaving 10 bases between. The CDR3 is made up of 13 amino acids. The CDR3 DNA sequence: TGTGCCAGCGGAGTCCCAGCTAACTATGGCTACACCTTC. As protein: CASGVPANYGYTF.

This clonotype came up a few times. The J gene is TRBJ2-1, the V gene TRBV27, with TRBD2 matching over 8 bases. In germline, CDR1 is MNHEY, CDR2 SMNVEV (reference sequence). With V trimmed by 3 bases and J by 5 bases, 3 bases remained unmatched. This CDR3 is 14 amino acids long. CDR3 bases: TGTGCCAGCAGTTTGAGGCGGGGGGACAATGAGCAGTTCTTC. The encoded protein is CASSLRRGDNEQFF.

The rearrangement joins TRBV7-2 to TRBJ2-1; 8 nucleotides agree with TRBD1. The CDR3 spans 15 residues. Germline V gene sequence: CDR1 SGHTA, CDR2 FQGNSA. V shed 5 bases, J shed 7 bases, and the junction held 10 bases outside the gene matches. The CDR3 region is CASSPPPRGRNEQFF. The CDR3 DNA reads as TGTGCCAGCAGCCCACCCCCCAGGGGGCGGAATGAGCAGTTCTTC.

The V call is TRBV15, the J call TRBJ2-1; 8 positions agree with TRBD2. The CDR3 contains 16 residues. Germline V gives CDR1 LNHNV, CDR2 YYDKDF (reference sequence). J lost 6 bases, V lost 0 bases, and 7 bases had no gene match. This CDR3 reads CATSREVAGGLNEQFF. CDR3 coding DNA: TGTGCCACCAGCAGAGAAGTGGCGGGGGGACTCAATGAGCAGTTCTTC.

V usage is TRBV5-1 and J usage is TRBJ2-2; TRBD1 agrees at 7 bases. The V gene end was trimmed by 5 bases and the J gene end by 3 bases; junction bases not matched to a gene: 7. The CDR3 is 15 residues long. Germline lookup yields CDR1 SGHRS and CDR2 YFSETQ. CDR3 residues: CASRTGQDHTGELFF. CDR3 coding DNA: TGCGCCAGCAGAACCGGACAGGACCACACCGGGGAGCTGTTTTTT.

The chain carries TRBV7-2 and TRBJ2-5; D might be TRBD2 (6 bases). Trimming took 6 bases from V and 2 from J, leaving 13 bases between them. This CDR3 comprises 14 residues. From germline, CDR1 is SGHTA and CDR2 FQGNSA. This CDR3 is CASSPLGRQETQYF. CDR3 nucleotide sequence: TGTGCCAGCAGTCCACTTGGGAGGCAAGAGACCCAGTACTTC.

At least ten counts were recorded for this clonotype. This chain connects TRBV4-1 to TRBJ1-2; no clear D. The CDR3 totals 15 residues. The ends were cut back, 0 bases at V and 2 bases at J, with 10 bases in the middle. Germline CDR1 and CDR2: MGHRA and YSYEKL. The CDR3 spells CASSQEGTLNYGYTF. For the CDR3, the DNA is TGCGCCAGCAGCCAAGAAGGCACCTTAAACTATGGCTACACCTTC.

This clonotype has just a few counts. CDR3: CATSDAPGPTDTQYF. The CDR3 coding sequence is TGTGCCACCAGTGATGCACCGGGGCCCACAGATACGCAGTATTTT. The chain couples TRBV24-1 to TRBJ2-3; the D call may be TRBD1 or TRBD2 (5 bases each). Germline assignment: CDR1 KGHDR and CDR2 SFDVKD. The ends were cut back, 3 bases at V and 2 bases at J, with 11 bases in the middle. This CDR3 has 15 residues.

Note on this clonotype: A much larger clone sits a single nucleotide away, making a read error possible. The CDR3 end shows no conserved phenylalanine or tryptophan, and so a read error is likely. V gene TRBV5-1 combines with J gene TRBJ2-1; the match to TRBD2 covers 15 bases. CDR1 and CDR2 from the germline V gene are SGHRS and YFSETQ. The CDR3 contains 18 residues. With 4 bases clipped from V and 8 bases from J, the junction kept 13 bases outside the gene matches. The CDR3 region has the DNA TGCGCCAGCAGCCCCCGGACTAGCGGGAGGGCCTCCCTCCATGAGCAGTTCTCC. Translated: CASSPRTSGRASLHEQFS.

In its sample, this clonotype was seen a few times. This chain connects TRBV20-1 to TRBJ1-4; weak D call: TRBD1 (5 bases). V was trimmed by 6 bases and J by 8 bases, leaving 16 bases between them. Per the germline V gene, CDR1 is DFQATT and CDR2 is SNEGSKA (reference sequence). The CDR3 contains 13 residues. As DNA, the CDR3 is TGCAGTGCGTCCCCGAGGGGAAACGAAAAACTGTTTTTT. This encodes CSASPRGNEKLFF.